Following are 27 T cell receptor beta chains from one sample sequenced in a study of technical replicates of blood from a handful of donors. Clones were sequenced by immunoSEQ multiplex PCR, and TCRdb holds only the in-frame ones, with some missing. The table records approximately 87,000 clones, more than 90% of them present only once. Sequences were obtained from T cells isolated from PBMCs. These receptors all stem from a human donor in good health. Some clones in this sample may be carry-over from other donors' samples.

In DNA, the CDR3 is TGCGCCAGCAGCCTTAGGCGGGGACAGTATGGCTACACCTTC. Residues: CASSLRRGQYGYTF. This rearrangement joins TRBV5-1 to TRBJ1-2; 7 nucleotides align to TRBD1. The CDR3 is made up of 14 amino acids. The junction had 8 bases not matched to a gene; V was cut back by 4 bases and J by 5 bases. The V gene's germline CDR1 is SGHRS and CDR2 YFSETQ.

The chain uses TRBV5-1 and TRBJ2-5, with D maybe TRBD2 (6 bases). This CDR3 has 15 residues. The ends were cut back, 7 bases at V and 5 bases at J, with 21 bases in the middle. Germline loops: CDR1 SGHRS, CDR2 YFSETQ. The DNA for the CDR3 is TGCGCCAGCCACTTTTCTAGCGTAAGTGCGGAGACCCAGTACTTC. This encodes CASHFSSVSAETQYF.

V is TRBV12-5 and J is TRBJ2-3; D perhaps matches TRBD2 (5 bases). There are 13 residues in the CDR3. The V gene's germline CDR1 is LGHNT and CDR2 FRNRAP. Trimming removed 1 base at V and 3 bases at J, with 5 bases between. For the CDR3, the DNA is TGTGCTAGTGGTTTGGGAGGGACAGATACGCAGTATTTT. Translated, it gives CASGLGGTDTQYF.

The chain links TRBV6-6 to TRBJ2-3; possibly TRBD2 for D (5 bases). Trimming took off 5 bases at V and 4 bases at J, with 16 bases between the two ends. Germline V gene sequence: CDR1 MNHNY, CDR2 SVGAGI (reference sequence). This CDR3 has 15 residues. The CDR3 loop is CASSPGPGRPDTQYF. The CDR3, as DNA: TGTGCCAGCAGTCCTGGTCCGGGGAGACCAGATACGCAGTATTTT.

The chain employs TRBV19 and TRBJ2-3, with 8 bases identical to TRBD2. V was clipped by 8 bases and J by 4 bases; unmatched bases: 8. Germline CDR1 is LNHDA and CDR2 is SQIVND (reference sequence). There are 14 residues in the CDR3. CDR3 sequence: CASEGSGRSDTQYF. The CDR3 region has the DNA TGTGCCAGTGAGGGGAGCGGGAGATCAGATACGCAGTATTTT.

The chain recombines TRBV5-1 with TRBJ2-3; 8 nucleotides line up with TRBD2. The J segment lost 2 bases and the V segment lost 2 bases, leaving 7 bases of the junction unmatched. There are 16 residues in the CDR3. CDR1 and CDR2 (germline): SGHRS, YFSETQ. The CDR3 protein is CASSFHSGANTDTQYF. Here the CDR3 DNA reads TGCGCCAGCAGCTTCCATAGCGGGGCCAACACAGATACGCAGTATTTT.

The chain is built from TRBV25-1 and TRBJ1-1; D is undetermined. This CDR3 has 13 residues. Per germline, CDR1 MGHDK and CDR2 SYGVNS. V lost 4 bases and J 5 bases, leaving 11 bases between the germline ends. The CDR3 coding sequence is TGTGCCAGCAGTGTATTTCCGGGGACTGAAGCTTTCTTT. It translates to CASSVFPGTEAFF.

The chain recombines TRBV7-2 with TRBJ2-1, with TRBD2 as a possible D gene (5 bases). The V end lost 5 bases, the J end lost 7 bases, and 9 bases lay between the germline ends. Germline CDR1 SGHTA, CDR2 FQGNSA. This CDR3 has 12 residues. This CDR3 reads CASSPGLNEQFF. The CDR3 nucleotides are TGTGCCAGCAGCCCCGGACTGAATGAGCAGTTCTTC.

This chain links TRBV10-3 with TRBJ2-7; 11 bases match TRBD2. The CDR3 runs to 15 residues. The ends lost 2 bases at V and 2 bases at J; junction bases unmatched: 2. Germline lookup yields CDR1 ENHRY and CDR2 SYGVKD. CDR3 coding DNA: TGTGCCATCAGTGAGGGGGGACTAGCGGCCTACGAGCAGTACTTC. Protein sequence: CAISEGGLAAYEQYF.

The chain combines TRBV9 with TRBJ2-2; D might be TRBD2 (6 bases). This CDR3 is 15 amino acids long. V was cut by 0 bases and J by 2 bases, with 8 bases left in between. CDR1 and CDR2 from the germline V gene are SGDLS and YYNGEE. The DNA of the CDR3 is TGTGCCAGCAGCGTAGGTGGGACTAACACCGGGGAGCTGTTTTTT. It codes for CASSVGGTNTGELFF. The whole variable domain, remainder taken from reference TRBV9 and TRBJ2-2, is DSGVTQTPKHLITATGQRVTLRCSPRSGDLSVYWYQQSLDQGLQFLIQYYNGEERAKGNILERFSAQQFPDLHSELNLSSLELGDSALYFCASSVGGTNTGELFFGEGSRLTVL.

This chain links TRBV7-9 with TRBJ1-6; 9 bases line up with TRBD1. Germline V gives CDR1 SEHNR, CDR2 FQNEAQ (reference sequence). The CDR3 is made up of 15 amino acids. V gave up 3 bases and J gave up 7 bases; unmatched junction bases: 4. In nucleotides, the CDR3 is TGTGCCAGCAGCTTTATCGACAGGGGGAATTCACCCCTCCACTTT. It translates to CASSFIDRGNSPLHF.

V and J are TRBV27 and TRBJ2-2; perhaps TRBD1 as D (6 bases). Trimming took off 2 bases at V and 6 bases at J, with 10 bases between the two ends. This CDR3 contains 14 residues. The germline gives CDR1 MNHEY, CDR2 SMNVEV (reference sequence). In DNA, the CDR3 is TGTGCCAGCAGTTTAGCACAGGGTGCCGGGGAGCTGTTTTTT. Amino acids: CASSLAQGAGELFF.

The CDR3: CASSLDSGKPYNEQFF. Here the CDR3 DNA reads TGTGCCAGCAGCTTAGATAGCGGGAAGCCTTACAATGAGCAGTTCTTC. The V call is TRBV7-2, the J call TRBJ2-1; 8 bases map to TRBD2. CDR1 and CDR2 from the germline V gene are SGHTA and FQGNSA. V lost 1 base and J lost 4; bases outside the gene matches: 6. This CDR3 spans 16 amino acids.

The chain joins TRBV7-2 to TRBJ2-2; 10 bases line up with TRBD2. Trimming cost V 5 bases and J 3 bases; bases outside gene matches: 6. The CDR3 length is 16 residues. Per germline, CDR1 SGHTA and CDR2 FQGNSA. The CDR3 spells CASSGSGRGYTGELFF. The CDR3 region has the DNA TGTGCCAGCAGCGGCAGCGGGAGGGGGTACACCGGGGAGCTGTTTTTT.

As DNA, the CDR3 is TGCGCCAGCAGTATTGAAGCCGGGACCTACGAGCAGTACTTC. It encodes CASSIEAGTYEQYF. The chain couples TRBV5-1 to TRBJ2-7; the D gene is possibly TRBD2 (5 bases). Germline CDR1 is SGHRS and CDR2 is YFSETQ. The CDR3 spans 14 residues. The V end lost 5 bases, the J end lost 2 bases, and 14 bases lay between the germline ends.

The chain joins TRBV5-4 to TRBJ2-1, with 13 bases matching TRBD2. Per the germline V gene, CDR1 is SGHNT and CDR2 is YYREEE (reference sequence). The CDR3 length is 15 residues. J lost 4 bases, V lost 4 bases, and 2 bases had no gene match. The CDR3 is CASSRTSGGYNEQFF. As DNA, the CDR3 is TGTGCCAGCAGCCGGACTAGCGGGGGTTACAATGAGCAGTTCTTC.

V is TRBV7-6 and J is TRBJ1-1, with 7 bases lining up with TRBD1. Per the germline V gene, CDR1 is SGHVS and CDR2 is FNYEAQ. There are 14 residues in the CDR3. V was pared by 3 bases and J by 5 bases, with 6 bases of the junction left unmatched. The CDR3 loop is CASSFRQGHTEAFF. As DNA, the CDR3 is TGTGCCAGCAGCTTTCGACAGGGCCATACTGAAGCTTTCTTT.

The chain combines TRBV4-3 with TRBJ2-1; D uncertain. Germline loops: CDR1 LGHNA, CDR2 YSLEER. The CDR3 loop spans 11 amino acids. V lost 8 bases and J 4 bases, leaving 6 bases between the germline ends. CDR3 sequence: CASSAYNEQFF. In DNA form, the CDR3 reads TGCGCCAGCTCAGCGTACAATGAGCAGTTCTTC.

The chain carries TRBV30 and TRBJ1-4; 8 bases match TRBD1. CDR1 and CDR2 (germline): GTSNPN, SVGIG (reference sequence). The CDR3 extends over 16 amino acids. Trimming took 1 base from V and 3 from J; bases not matched to a gene: 7. In DNA form, the CDR3 reads TGTGCCTGGAGTGCAGGGGGCGGAGGTCCTAATGAAAAACTGTTTTTT. Translating it yields CAWSAGGGGPNEKLFF.

This chain links TRBV7-8 with TRBJ1-4, with TRBD1 matching 10 bases. Germline CDR1 and CDR2: SGHVS and FQNEAQ. The trim removed 5 bases at V and 8 bases at J, leaving 5 bases unmatched. The CDR3 totals 14 residues. Written as DNA, the CDR3 is TGTGCCAGCAGCAAGACAGGGGGCGAGGAAAAACTGTTTTTT. Amino acid sequence: CASSKTGGEEKLFF.

V gene TRBV4-1 combines with J gene TRBJ2-2; TRBD2 agrees at 11 bases. Unmatched junction bases numbered 12, after V lost 0 bases and J lost 3 bases. The CDR3 sequence is 20 residues long. Germline CDR1 reads MGHRA; CDR2 reads YSYEKL. The CDR3 sequence is CASSQEFRRGLAVHTGELFF. In DNA form, the CDR3 reads TGCGCCAGCAGCCAAGAATTCCGGCGGGGACTAGCGGTCCACACCGGGGAGCTGTTTTTT.

The chain couples TRBV27 to TRBJ2-7; D is possibly TRBD2 (6 bases). V lost 5 bases to trimming and J lost 6 bases, with 8 bases between them. Germline loops: CDR1 MNHEY, CDR2 SMNVEV (reference sequence). The CDR3 length is 11 residues. The CDR3 DNA reads TGTGCCAGCAGTCCCGGGGGCGAGCAGTACTTC. Translating it yields CASSPGGEQYF.

The sample holds one count of this clone. The V call is TRBV5-4, the J call TRBJ1-1; tentatively, D is TRBD1 (5 bases). Germline-derived CDR1 and CDR2 are SGHNT and YYREEE (reference sequence). V shed 0 bases and J shed 8 bases, with 8 bases lying between them. The CDR3 is made up of 12 amino acids. In DNA, the CDR3 is TGTGCCAGCAGCTTGGTAGCAGGGGAAGCTTTCTTT. Protein product: CASSLVAGEAFF.

The J gene is TRBJ2-3, the V gene TRBV2; no firm D call. The CDR3 consists of 10 residues. Germline CDR1 and CDR2: SNHLY and FYNNEI. Trimming took off 10 bases at V and 6 bases at J, with 8 bases between the two ends. CDR3: CAILEDTQYF. The CDR3 region has the DNA TGTGCCATTCTGGAGGATACGCAGTATTTT.

The gene calls are TRBV7-2 and TRBJ2-7; 13 bases are a match to TRBD2. Germline values: CDR1 SGHTA, CDR2 FQGNSA. V lost 4 bases to trimming and J lost 4 bases; unmatched junction nucleotides: 7. The CDR3 totals 16 residues. CDR3 residues: CASSSPLAGGPYEQYF. CDR3 sequence (DNA): TGTGCCAGCAGCTCACCACTAGCGGGAGGGCCGTACGAGCAGTACTTC.

The V call is TRBV9, the J call TRBJ1-5, with 10 bases matching TRBD1. The CDR3 covers 13 residues. Unmatched junction bases numbered 0, after V lost 3 bases and J lost 6 bases. Germline V gene sequence: CDR1 SGDLS, CDR2 YYNGEE. CDR3 nucleotide sequence: TGTGCCAGCAGCGGACAGGGGGCTCAGCCCCAGCATTTT. Protein product: CASSGQGAQPQHF.

CDR3 loop: CASGLGQGQETQYF. The CDR3 DNA reads TGTGCTAGTGGTTTGGGTCAGGGCCAAGAGACCCAGTACTTC. This chain uses TRBV12-5 with TRBJ2-5, with a possible D match to TRBD1 (5 bases). This CDR3 has 14 amino acids. The V end lost 1 base, the J end lost 1 base, and 7 bases lay between the germline ends. CDR1 LGHNT and CDR2 FRNRAP come from the germline V gene.